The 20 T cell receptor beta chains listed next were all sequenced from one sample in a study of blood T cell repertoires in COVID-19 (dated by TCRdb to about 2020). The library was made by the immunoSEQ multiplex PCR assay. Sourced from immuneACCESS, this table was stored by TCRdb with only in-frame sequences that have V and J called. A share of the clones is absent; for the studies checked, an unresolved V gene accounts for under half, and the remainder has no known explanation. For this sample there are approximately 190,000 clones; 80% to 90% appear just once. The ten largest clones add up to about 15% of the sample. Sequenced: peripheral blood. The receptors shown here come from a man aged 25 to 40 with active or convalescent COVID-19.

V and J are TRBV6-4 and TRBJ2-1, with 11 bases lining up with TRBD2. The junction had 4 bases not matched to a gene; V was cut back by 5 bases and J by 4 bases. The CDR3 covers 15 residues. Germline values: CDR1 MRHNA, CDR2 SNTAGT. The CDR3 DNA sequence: TGTGCCAGCAGTCGGACTAGCGGGCTATACAATGAGCAGTTCTTC. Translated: CASSRTSGLYNEQFF.

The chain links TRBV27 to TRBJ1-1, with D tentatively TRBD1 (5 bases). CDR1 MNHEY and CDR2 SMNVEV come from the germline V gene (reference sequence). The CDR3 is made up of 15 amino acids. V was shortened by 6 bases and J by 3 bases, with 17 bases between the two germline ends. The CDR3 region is CASRATHSGDTEAFF. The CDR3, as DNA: TGTGCCAGCAGGGCGACACATTCGGGGGACACTGAAGCTTTCTTT.

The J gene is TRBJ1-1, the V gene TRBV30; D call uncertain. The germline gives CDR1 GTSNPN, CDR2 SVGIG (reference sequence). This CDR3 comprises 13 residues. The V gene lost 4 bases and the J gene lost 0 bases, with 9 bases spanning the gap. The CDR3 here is CAWKDPVNTEAFF. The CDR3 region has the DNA TGTGCCTGGAAAGATCCAGTGAACACTGAAGCTTTCTTT.

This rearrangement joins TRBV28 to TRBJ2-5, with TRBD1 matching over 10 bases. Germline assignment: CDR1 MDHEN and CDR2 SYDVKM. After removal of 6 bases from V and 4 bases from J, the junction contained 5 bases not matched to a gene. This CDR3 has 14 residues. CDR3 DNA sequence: TGTGCCAGCAGCTGGACAGGGGGTGTAGAGACCCAGTACTTC. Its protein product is CASSWTGGVETQYF.

Here the CDR3 DNA reads TGTGCCAGCAGAACAGGGCAGGACACCACCTACGAGCAGTACTTC. Residues: CASRTGQDTTYEQYF. The chain has TRBV6-5 and TRBJ2-7; weak D call: TRBD1 (6 bases). This CDR3 has 15 residues. V lost 6 bases, J lost 2 bases, and 17 bases lay in between. Germline V lookup: CDR1 MNHEY, CDR2 SVGAGI.

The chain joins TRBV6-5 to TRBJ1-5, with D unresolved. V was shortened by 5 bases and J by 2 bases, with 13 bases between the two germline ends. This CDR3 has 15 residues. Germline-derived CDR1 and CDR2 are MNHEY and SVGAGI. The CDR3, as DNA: TGTGCCAGCAGTCCCTTGGGGAGTGGCAATCAGCCCCAGCATTTT. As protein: CASSPLGSGNQPQHF.

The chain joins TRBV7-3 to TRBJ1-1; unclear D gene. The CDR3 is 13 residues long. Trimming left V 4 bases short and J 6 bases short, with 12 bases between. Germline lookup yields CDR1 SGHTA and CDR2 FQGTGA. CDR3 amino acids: CASSYGYGAEAFF. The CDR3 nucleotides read TGTGCCAGCAGCTACGGGTATGGAGCTGAAGCTTTCTTT.

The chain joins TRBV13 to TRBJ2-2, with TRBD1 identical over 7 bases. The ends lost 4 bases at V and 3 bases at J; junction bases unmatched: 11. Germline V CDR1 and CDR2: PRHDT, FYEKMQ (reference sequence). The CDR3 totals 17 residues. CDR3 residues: CASSSPPGQEHTGELFF. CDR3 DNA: TGTGCCAGCAGCTCACCTCCTGGACAGGAACACACCGGGGAGCTGTTTTTT.

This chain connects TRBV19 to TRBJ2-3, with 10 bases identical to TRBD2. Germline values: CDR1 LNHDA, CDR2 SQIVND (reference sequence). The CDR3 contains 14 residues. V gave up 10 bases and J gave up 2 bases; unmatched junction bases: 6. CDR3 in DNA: TGTGCCACCCAACTAGCGGGGACCACAGATACGCAGTATTTT. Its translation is CATQLAGTTDTQYF.

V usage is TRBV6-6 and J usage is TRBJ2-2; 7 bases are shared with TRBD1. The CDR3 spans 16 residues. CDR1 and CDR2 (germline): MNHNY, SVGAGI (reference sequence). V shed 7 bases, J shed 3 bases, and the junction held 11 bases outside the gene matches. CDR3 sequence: CASTLPGTDHTGELFF. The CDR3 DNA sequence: TGTGCCAGCACATTACCGGGGACAGACCACACCGGGGAGCTGTTTTTT.

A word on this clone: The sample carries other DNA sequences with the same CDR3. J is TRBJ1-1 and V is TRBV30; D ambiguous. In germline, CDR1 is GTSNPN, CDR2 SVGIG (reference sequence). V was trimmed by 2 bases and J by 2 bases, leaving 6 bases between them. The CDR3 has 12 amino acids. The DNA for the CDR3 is TGTGCCTGGAGTCGGAGTAACACTGAAGCTTTCTTT. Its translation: CAWSRSNTEAFF.

The CDR3, as DNA: TGTGCCAGTAGCTTATCAGGACAGGGGTCGAATCAGCCCCAGCATTTT. This sequence encodes CASSLSGQGSNQPQHF. V usage is TRBV19 and J usage is TRBJ1-5; 9 nucleotides match TRBD1. Germline-derived CDR1 and CDR2 are LNHDA and SQIVND (reference sequence). The CDR3 is 16 residues long. V gave up 6 bases and J gave up 4 bases; unmatched junction bases: 10. Together with reference TRBV19 and TRBJ1-5, the CDR3 gives the full variable domain: DGGITQSPKYLFRKEGQNVTLSCEQNLNHDAMYWYRQDPGQGLRLIYYSQIVNDFQKGDIAEGYSVSREKKESFPLTVTSAQKNPTAFYLCASSLSGQGSNQPQHFGDGTRLSIL.

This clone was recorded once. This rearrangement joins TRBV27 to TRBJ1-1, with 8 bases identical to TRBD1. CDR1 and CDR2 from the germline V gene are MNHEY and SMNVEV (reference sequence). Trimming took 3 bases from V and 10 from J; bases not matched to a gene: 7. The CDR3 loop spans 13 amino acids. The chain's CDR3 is CASSLHQGARAFF. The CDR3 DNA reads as TGTGCCAGCAGTTTGCACCAGGGGGCGCGAGCTTTCTTT.

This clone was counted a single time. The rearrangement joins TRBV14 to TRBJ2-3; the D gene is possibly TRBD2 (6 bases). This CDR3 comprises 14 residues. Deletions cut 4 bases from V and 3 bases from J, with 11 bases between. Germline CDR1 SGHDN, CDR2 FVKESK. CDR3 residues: CASSPRLVTDTQYF. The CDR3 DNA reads TGTGCCAGCAGCCCCCGACTAGTGACAGATACGCAGTATTTT.

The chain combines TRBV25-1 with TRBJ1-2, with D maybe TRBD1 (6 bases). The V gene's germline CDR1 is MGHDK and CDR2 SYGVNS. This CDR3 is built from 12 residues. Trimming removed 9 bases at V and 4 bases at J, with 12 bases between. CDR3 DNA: TGTGCCAGTTCGACAGGCCTCTATGGCTACACCTTC. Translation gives CASSTGLYGYTF.

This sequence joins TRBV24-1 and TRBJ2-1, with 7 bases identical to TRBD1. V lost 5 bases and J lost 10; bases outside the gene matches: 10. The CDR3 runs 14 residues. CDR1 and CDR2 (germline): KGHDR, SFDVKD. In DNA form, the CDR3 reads TGTGCCACCAGTGGCCGGACAGGACTCTTAGAGCAGTTCTTC. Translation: CATSGRTGLLEQFF.

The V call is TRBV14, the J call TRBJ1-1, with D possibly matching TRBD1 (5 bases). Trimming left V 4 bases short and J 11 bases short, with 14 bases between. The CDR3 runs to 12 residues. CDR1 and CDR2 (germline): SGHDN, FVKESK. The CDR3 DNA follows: TGTGCCAGCAGCCCTACAGGAGCCTATGCTTTCTTT. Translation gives CASSPTGAYAFF.

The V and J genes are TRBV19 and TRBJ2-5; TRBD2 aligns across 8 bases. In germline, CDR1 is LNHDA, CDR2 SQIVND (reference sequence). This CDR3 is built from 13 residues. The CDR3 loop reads CASCSGDQETQYF. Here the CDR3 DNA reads TGTGCTAGCTGTAGCGGGGACCAAGAGACCCAGTACTTC.

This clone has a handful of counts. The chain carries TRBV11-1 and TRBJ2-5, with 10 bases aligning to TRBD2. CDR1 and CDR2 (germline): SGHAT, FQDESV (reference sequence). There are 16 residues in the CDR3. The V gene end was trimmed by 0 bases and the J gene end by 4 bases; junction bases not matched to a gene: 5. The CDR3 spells CASSLASGGVGETQYF. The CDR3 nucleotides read TGTGCCAGCAGCTTAGCCAGCGGGGGGGTAGGAGAGACCCAGTACTTC.

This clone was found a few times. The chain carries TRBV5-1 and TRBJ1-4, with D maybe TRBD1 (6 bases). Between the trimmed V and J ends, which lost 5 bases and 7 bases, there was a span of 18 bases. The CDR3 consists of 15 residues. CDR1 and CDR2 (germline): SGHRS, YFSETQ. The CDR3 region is CASSPSGGLSEKLFF. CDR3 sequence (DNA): TGCGCCAGCAGTCCGAGCGGGGGGCTAAGTGAAAAACTGTTTTTT.